The present entry profiles one T cell receptor beta chain with its context. In the authors' workflow: Nucleated cell counts were estimated from reference gene primer amplification. Assay used: immunoSEQ multiplex PCR; TCRdb lists only in-frame clones, some missing. V, J and clone size reflect that table, while D and trimming were determined from the DNA. The data show over 200,000 clones, with around 81% seen just once and approximately 4% held by the top ten. This sample was included in a study of blood T cell repertoires in COVID-19. Study-wide background: Acute and convalescent COVID-19 samples came from the United States, Italy and Spain. PBMCs, B-cell-depleted T cells, or T cells provided the cDNA or gDNA that made up the material.

Germline loops: CDR1 SQVTM, CDR2 ANQGSEA. V lost 5 bases and J lost 4, with 12 bases in between. This CDR3 region has 13 residues. The sequencing input was peripheral blood. The chain recombines TRBV29-1 with TRBJ1-3; D is unclear. This TCR was recovered from a man aged 50-60 years with active or convalescent COVID-19. The CDR3 bases are TGCAGCGTTTCCGGGGTAGTAGGAAACACCATATATTTT. Translated, it gives CSVSGVVGNTIYF.